The present T cell receptor beta chain was sequenced within a study of shared clonotypes between healthy human individuals. Study details: The study used three CD4 naive, three CD4 memory, two CD8 naive and one CD8 memory plate per donor.

The CDR3 loop spans 13 amino acids. The germline V gene has CDR1 MNHEY and CDR2 SVGAGI. V was cut by 6 bases and J by 3 bases, with 9 bases left in between. In this sample, this clone turned up many times. What it binds is unknown. Different DNA sequences within this sample yield the same CDR3. Per the original methods: Owing to the provision of junction-only sequences devoid of quality scores by immunoSEQ, filtering differed. Clones were read by immunoSEQ multiplex PCR, and TCRdb kept only the in-frame ones, dropping some. Clonal size and the V and J genes are those of that table, whereas D and trimming came from the DNA. The data contain 950,000 to 1,100,000 clones, 70% to 80% of them singletons. Study-level results: Sharing across four donors was highest in naive CD4 (roughly 5%) and lowest in memory CD8 (approximately 0.4%).

Sequenced sample: memory CD4+ T cells from PBMCs. Subset given: CD45RA-negative fraction. The chain carries TRBV6-5 and TRBJ2-1; D perhaps matches TRBD1 (5 bases). This receptor was taken from a man younger than 30 in good health. Some clones in this sample may be carry-over from other donors' samples. CDR3 sequence (DNA): TGTGCCAGCAGAACAGGACGCTACAATGAGCAGTTCTTC. As protein: CASRTGRYNEQFF.